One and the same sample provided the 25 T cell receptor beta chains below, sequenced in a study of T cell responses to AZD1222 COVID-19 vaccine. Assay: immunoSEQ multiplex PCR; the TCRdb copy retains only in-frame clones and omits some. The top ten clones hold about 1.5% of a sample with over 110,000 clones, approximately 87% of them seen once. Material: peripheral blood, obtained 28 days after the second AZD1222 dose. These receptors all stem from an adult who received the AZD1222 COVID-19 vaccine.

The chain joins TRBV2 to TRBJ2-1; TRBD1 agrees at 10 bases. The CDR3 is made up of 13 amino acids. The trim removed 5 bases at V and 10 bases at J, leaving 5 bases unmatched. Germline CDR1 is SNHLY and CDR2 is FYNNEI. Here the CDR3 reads CASSPRTGGEQFF. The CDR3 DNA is TGTGCCAGCAGTCCTAGGACAGGGGGAGAGCAGTTCTTC.

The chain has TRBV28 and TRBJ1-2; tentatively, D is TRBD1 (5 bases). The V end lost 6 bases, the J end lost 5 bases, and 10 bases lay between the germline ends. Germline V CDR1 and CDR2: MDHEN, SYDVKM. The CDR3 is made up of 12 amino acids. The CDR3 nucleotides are TGTGCCAGCAGGACAGCGACTTATGGCTACACCTTC. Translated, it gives CASRTATYGYTF.

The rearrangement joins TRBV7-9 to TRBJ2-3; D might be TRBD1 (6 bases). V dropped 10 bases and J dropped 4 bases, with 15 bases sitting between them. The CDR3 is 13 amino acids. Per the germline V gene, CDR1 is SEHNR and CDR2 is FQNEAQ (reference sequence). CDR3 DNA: TGTGCCATAACGGACAGAGCGGCAGATACGCAGTATTTT. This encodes CAITDRAADTQYF.

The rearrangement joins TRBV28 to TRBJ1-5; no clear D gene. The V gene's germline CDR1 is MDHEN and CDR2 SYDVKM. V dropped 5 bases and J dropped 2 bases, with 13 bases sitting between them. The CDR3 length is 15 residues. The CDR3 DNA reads TGTGCCAGCAGTCCTTTCCTCGACGGCAATCAGCCCCAGCATTTT. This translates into CASSPFLDGNQPQHF. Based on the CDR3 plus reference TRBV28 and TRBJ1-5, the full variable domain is DVKVTQSSRYLVKRTGEKVFLECVQDMDHENMFWYRQDPGLGLRLIYFSYDVKMKEKGDIPEGYSVSREKKERFSLILESASTNQTSMYLCASSPFLDGNQPQHFGDGTRLSIL.

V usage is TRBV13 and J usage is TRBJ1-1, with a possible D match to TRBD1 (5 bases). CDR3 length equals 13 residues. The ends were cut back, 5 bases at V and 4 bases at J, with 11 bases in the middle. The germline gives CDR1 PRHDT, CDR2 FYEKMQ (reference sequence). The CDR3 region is CASSPGVLTEAFF. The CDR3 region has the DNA TGTGCCAGCAGCCCGGGGGTGCTCACTGAAGCTTTCTTT.

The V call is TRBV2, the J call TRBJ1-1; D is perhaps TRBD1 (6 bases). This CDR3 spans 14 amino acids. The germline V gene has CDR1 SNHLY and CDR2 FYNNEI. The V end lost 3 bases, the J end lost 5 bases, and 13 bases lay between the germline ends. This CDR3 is CASSDQGQGTEAFF. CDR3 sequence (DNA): TGTGCCAGCAGTGACCAGGGGCAGGGGACTGAAGCTTTCTTT.

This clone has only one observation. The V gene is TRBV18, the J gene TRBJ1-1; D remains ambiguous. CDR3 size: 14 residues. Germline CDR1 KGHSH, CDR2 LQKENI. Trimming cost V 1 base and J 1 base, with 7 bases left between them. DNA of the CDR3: TGTGCCAGCTCACCACAACAAGAGAACACTGAAGCTTTCTTT. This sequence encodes CASSPQQENTEAFF.

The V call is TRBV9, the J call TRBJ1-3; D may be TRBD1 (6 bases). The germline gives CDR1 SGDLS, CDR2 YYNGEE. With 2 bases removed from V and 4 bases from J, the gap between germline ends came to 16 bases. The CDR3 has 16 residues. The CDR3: CASSVTQGASGNTIYF. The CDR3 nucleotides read TGTGCCAGCAGCGTGACACAGGGAGCTAGCGGAAACACCATATATTTT.

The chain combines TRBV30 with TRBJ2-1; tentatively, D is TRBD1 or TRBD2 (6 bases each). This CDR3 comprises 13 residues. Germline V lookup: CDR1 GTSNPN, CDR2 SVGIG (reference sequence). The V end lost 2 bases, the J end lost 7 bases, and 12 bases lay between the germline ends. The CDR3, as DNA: TGTGCCTGGAGTAAGGGGGGCCGGAATGAGCAGTTCTTC. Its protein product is CAWSKGGRNEQFF.

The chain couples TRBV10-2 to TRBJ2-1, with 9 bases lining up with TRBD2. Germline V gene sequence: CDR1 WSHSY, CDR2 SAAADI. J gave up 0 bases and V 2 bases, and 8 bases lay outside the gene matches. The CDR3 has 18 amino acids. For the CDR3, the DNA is TGCGCCAGCAGTGAGGCTAGCGGGACAGACTACTCCTACAATGAGCAGTTCTTC. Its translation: CASSEASGTDYSYNEQFF.

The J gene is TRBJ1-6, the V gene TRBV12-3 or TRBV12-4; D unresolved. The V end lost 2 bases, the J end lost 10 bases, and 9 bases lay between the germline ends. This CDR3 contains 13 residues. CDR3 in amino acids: CASSLKVDSPLHF. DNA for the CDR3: TGTGCCAGCAGTTTAAAGGTCGACTCACCCCTCCACTTT.

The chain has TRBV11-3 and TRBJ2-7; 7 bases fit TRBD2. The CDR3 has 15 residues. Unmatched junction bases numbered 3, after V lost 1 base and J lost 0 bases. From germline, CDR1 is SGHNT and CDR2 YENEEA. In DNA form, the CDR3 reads TGTGCCAGCAGCTTAGGGGGCGGGAGCTCCTACGAGCAGTACTTC. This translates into CASSLGGGSSYEQYF.

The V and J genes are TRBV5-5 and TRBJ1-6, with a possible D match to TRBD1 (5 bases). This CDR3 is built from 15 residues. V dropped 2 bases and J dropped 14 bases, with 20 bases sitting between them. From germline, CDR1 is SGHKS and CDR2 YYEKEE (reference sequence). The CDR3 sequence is CASSFGTAGGKTLHF. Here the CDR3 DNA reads TGTGCCAGCAGCTTCGGCACGGCCGGGGGTAAAACCCTCCACTTT.

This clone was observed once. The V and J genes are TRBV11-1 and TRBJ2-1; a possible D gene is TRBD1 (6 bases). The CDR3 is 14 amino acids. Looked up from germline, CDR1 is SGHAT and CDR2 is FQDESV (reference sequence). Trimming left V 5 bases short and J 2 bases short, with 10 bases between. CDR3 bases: TGTGCCAGCAGCCTCAGGGGACCCTACAATGAGCAGTTCTTC. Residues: CASSLRGPYNEQFF.

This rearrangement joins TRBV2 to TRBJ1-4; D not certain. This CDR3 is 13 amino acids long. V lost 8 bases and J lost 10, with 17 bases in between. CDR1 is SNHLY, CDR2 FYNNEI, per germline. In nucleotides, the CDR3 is TGTGCCAGCGAGGTCCGGGAGACGGGAAAACTGTTTTTT. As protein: CASEVRETGKLFF.

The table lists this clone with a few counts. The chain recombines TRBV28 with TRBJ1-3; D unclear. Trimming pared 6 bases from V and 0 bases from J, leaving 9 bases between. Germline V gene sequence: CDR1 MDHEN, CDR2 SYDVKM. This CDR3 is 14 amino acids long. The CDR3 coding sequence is TGTGCCAGCAGCGAACCCGGCTCTGGAAACACCATATATTTT. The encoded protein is CASSEPGSGNTIYF.

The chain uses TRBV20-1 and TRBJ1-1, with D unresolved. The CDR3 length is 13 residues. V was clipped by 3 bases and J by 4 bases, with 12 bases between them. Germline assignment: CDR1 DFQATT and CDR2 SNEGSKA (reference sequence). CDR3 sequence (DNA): TGCAGTGCTAGTGTAGCAGCCGGCACTGAAGCTTTCTTT. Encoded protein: CSASVAAGTEAFF.

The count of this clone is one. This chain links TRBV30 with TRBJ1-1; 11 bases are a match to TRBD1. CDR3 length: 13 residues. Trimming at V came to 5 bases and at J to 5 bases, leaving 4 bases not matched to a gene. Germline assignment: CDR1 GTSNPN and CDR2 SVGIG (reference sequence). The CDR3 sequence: CAWAGTGGTEAFF. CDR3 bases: TGTGCCTGGGCCGGGACAGGGGGTACTGAAGCTTTCTTT.

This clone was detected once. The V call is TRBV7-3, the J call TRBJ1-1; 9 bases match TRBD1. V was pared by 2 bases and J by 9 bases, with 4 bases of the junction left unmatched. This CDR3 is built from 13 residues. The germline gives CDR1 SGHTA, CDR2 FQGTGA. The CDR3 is CASSLDRGFQAFF. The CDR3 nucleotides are TGTGCCAGCAGCTTAGACAGGGGGTTTCAAGCTTTCTTT.

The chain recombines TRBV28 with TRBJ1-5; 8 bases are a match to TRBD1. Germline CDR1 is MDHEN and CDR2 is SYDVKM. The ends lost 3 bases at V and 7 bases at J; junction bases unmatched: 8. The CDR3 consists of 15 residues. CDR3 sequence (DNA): TGTGCCAGCAGTTTTGGGACAGGTTCTTCACAGCCCCAGCATTTT. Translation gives CASSFGTGSSQPQHF.

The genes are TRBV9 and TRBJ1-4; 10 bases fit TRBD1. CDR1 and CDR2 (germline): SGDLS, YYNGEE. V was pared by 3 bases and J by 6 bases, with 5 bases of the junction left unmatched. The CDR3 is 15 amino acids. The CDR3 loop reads CASSARQGADEKLFF. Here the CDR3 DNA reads TGTGCCAGCAGCGCTCGACAGGGGGCGGATGAAAAACTGTTTTTT.

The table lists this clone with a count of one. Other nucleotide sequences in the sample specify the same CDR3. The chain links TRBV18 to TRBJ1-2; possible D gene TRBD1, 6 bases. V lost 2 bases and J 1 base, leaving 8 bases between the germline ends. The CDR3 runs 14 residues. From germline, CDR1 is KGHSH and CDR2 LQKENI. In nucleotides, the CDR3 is TGTGCCAGCTCACCAAGGACAGATAACTATGGCTACACCTTC. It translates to CASSPRTDNYGYTF.

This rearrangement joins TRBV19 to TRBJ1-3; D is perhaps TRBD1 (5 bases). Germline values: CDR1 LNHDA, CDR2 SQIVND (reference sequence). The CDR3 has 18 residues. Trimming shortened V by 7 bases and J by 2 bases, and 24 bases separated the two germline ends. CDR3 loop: CASTRGTVLSRTGNTIYF. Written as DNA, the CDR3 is TGTGCCAGTACAAGGGGAACAGTTTTATCACGCACTGGAAACACCATATATTTT.

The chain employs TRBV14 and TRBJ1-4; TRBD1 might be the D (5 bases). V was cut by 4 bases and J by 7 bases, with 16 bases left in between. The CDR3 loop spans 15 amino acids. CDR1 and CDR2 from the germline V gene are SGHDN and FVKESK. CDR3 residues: CASSPMGVQGEKLFF. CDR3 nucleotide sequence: TGTGCCAGCAGCCCCATGGGGGTCCAGGGTGAAAAACTGTTTTTT.

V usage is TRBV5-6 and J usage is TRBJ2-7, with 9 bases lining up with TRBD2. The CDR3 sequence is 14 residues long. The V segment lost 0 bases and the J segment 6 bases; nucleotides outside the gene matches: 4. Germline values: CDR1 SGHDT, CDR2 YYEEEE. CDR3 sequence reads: CASSLEAGGLEQYV. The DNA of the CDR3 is TGTGCCAGCAGCTTGGAAGCGGGGGGCCTCGAGCAGTACGTC.